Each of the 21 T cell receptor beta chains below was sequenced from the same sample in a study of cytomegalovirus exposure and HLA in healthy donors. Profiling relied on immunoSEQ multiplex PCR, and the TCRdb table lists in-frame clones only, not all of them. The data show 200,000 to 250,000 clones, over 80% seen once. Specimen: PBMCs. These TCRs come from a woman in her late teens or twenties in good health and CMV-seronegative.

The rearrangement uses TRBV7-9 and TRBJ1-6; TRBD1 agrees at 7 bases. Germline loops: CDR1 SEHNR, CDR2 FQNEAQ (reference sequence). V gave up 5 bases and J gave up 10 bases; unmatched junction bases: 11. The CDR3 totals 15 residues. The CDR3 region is CASSRGWDRESPLHF. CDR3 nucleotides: TGTGCCAGCAGCCGTGGTTGGGACAGAGAATCACCCCTCCACTTT.

CDR3 sequence: CASSPLLLAGGLNEQFF. CDR3 DNA sequence: TGTGCCAGCAGCCCCCTACTCCTAGCGGGAGGTCTCAATGAGCAGTTCTTC. V and J are TRBV14 and TRBJ2-1; TRBD2 aligns across 11 bases. Trimming took 4 bases from V and 6 from J; bases not matched to a gene: 11. Germline CDR1 is SGHDN and CDR2 is FVKESK. This CDR3 is built from 17 residues.

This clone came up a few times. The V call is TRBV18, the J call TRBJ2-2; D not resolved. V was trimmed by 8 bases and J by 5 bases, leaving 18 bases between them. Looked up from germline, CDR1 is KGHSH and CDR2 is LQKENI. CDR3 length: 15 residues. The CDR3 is CASARVRSTTGELFF. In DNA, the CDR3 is TGTGCCAGCGCACGGGTACGGAGCACAACCGGGGAGCTGTTTTTT.

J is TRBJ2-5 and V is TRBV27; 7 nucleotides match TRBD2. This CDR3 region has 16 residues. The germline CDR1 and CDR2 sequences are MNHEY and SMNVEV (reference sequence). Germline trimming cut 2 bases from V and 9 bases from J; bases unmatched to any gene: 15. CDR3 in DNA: TGTGCCAGCAGTTTAATTTTTACTAGCGATGCCATGTCCCAGTACTTC. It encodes CASSLIFTSDAMSQYF.

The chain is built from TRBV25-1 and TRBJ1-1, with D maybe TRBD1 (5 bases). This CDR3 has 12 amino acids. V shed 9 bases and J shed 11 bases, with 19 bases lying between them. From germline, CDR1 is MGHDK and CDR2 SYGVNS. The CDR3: CARGRQPAGAFF. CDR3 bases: TGTGCCAGGGGGCGGCAGCCCGCTGGGGCTTTCTTT.

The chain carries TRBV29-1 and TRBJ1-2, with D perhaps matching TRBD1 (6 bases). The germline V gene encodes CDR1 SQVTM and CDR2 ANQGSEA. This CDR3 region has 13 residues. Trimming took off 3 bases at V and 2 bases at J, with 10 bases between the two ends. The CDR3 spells CSVEDSSNYGYTF. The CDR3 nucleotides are TGCAGCGTTGAGGACAGCTCCAACTATGGCTACACCTTC.

The CDR3 loop is CASSLVGIYNEEQFF. The CDR3 DNA is TGTGCCAGCAGCTTAGTGGGGATATACAATGAGGAGCAGTTCTTC. The chain recombines TRBV7-6 with TRBJ2-1; the D is unclear. The CDR3 is 15 amino acids. Germline CDR1 reads SGHVS; CDR2 reads FNYEAQ. V gave up 1 base and J gave up 10 bases, with 17 bases separating them.

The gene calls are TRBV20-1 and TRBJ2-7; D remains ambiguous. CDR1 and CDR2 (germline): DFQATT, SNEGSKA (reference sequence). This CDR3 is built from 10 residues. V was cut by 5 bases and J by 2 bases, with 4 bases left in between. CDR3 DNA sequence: TGCAGTGCTGCTCCCTACGAGCAGTACTTC. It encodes CSAAPYEQYF.

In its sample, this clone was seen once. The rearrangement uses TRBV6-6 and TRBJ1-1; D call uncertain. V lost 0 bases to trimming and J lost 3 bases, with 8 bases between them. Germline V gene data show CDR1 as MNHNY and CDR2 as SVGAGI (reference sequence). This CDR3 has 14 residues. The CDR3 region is CASSYSKGYTEAFF. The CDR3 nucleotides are TGTGCCAGCAGTTACTCGAAGGGTTACACTGAAGCTTTCTTT.

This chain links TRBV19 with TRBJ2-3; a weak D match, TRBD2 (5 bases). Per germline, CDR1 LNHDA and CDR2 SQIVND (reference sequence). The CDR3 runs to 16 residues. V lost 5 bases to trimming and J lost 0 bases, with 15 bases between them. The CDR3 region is CASSLTGFSSTDTQYF. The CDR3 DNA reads TGTGCCAGTAGTTTAACGGGATTTTCTAGCACAGATACGCAGTATTTT.

The CDR3 reads CASSPREPNYEQYF. CDR3 coding DNA: TGTGCCAGCAGCCCCCGGGAGCCCAACTACGAGCAGTACTTC. J is TRBJ2-7 and V is TRBV7-3, with a weak D call TRBD2 (6 bases). Trimming cost V 5 bases and J 3 bases, with 14 bases left between them. CDR3 length: 14 residues. Germline assignment: CDR1 SGHTA and CDR2 FQGTGA.

The CDR3 loop reads CASSSGQGQETQYF. DNA for the CDR3: TGCGCCAGCAGCTCGGGACAGGGCCAAGAGACCCAGTACTTC. The chain couples TRBV5-1 to TRBJ2-5; 9 nucleotides align to TRBD1. Germline V gene sequence: CDR1 SGHRS, CDR2 YFSETQ. V shed 3 bases and J 1 base; nucleotides not matched to a gene: 1. The length of the CDR3 is 14 residues.

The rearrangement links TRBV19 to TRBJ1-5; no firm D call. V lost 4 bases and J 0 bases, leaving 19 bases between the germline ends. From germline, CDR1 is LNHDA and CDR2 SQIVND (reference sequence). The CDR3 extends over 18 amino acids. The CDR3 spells CASSTNTQTRYSNQPQHF. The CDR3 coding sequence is TGTGCCAGTAGTACCAATACCCAGACAAGATATAGCAATCAGCCCCAGCATTTT.

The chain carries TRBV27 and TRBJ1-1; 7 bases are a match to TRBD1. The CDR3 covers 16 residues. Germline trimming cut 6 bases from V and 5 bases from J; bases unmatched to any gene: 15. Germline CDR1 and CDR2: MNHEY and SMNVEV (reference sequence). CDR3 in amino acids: CASSAATGRRETEAFF. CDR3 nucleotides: TGTGCCAGCAGCGCCGCGACAGGGAGAAGGGAGACTGAAGCTTTCTTT.

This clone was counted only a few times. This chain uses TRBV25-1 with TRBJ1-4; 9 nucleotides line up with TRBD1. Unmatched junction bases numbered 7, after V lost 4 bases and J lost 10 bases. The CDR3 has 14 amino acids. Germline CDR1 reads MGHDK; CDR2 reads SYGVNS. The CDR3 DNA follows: TGTGCCAGCAGTGGGGGACAGGGTTCCGGAAAACTGTTTTTT. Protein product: CASSGGQGSGKLFF.

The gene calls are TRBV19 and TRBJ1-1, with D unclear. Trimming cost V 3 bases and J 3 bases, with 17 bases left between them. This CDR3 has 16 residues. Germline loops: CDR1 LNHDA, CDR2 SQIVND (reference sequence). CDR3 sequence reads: CASSIPFGVGDTEAFF. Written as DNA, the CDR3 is TGTGCCAGTAGTATCCCTTTTGGGGTCGGGGACACTGAAGCTTTCTTT. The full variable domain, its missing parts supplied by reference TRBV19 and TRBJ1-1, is DGGITQSPKYLFRKEGQNVTLSCEQNLNHDAMYWYRQDPGQGLRLIYYSQIVNDFQKGDIAEGYSVSREKKESFPLTVTSAQKNPTAFYLCASSIPFGVGDTEAFFGQGTRLTVV.

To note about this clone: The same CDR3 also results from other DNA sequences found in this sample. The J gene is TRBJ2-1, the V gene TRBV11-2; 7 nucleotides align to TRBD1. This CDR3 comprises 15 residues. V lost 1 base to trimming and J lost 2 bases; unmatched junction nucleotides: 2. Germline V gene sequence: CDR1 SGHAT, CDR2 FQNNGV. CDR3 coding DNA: TGTGCCAGCAGCTTAGGACAGGGTCCCTACAATGAGCAGTTCTTC. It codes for CASSLGQGPYNEQFF.

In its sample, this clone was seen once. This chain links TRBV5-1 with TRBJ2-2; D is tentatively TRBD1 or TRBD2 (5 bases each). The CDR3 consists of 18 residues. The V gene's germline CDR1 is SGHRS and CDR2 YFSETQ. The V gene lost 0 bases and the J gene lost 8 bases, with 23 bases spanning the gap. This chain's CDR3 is CASSLEFGARTFFGELFF. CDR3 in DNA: TGCGCCAGCAGCTTGGAGTTCGGGGCCCGAACGTTTTTTGGGGAGCTGTTTTTT.

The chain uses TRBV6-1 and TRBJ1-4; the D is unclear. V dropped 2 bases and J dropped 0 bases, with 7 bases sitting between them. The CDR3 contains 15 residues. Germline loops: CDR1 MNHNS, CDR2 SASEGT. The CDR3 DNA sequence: TGTGCCAGCAGTGAATTTGGGCCAACTAATGAAAAACTGTTTTTT. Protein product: CASSEFGPTNEKLFF.

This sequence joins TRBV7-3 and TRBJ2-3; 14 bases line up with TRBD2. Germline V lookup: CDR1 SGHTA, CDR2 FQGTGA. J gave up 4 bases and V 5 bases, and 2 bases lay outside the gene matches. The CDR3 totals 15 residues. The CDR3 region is CASSRLAGGADTQYF. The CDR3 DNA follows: TGTGCCAGCAGCCGACTAGCGGGAGGGGCAGATACGCAGTATTTT.

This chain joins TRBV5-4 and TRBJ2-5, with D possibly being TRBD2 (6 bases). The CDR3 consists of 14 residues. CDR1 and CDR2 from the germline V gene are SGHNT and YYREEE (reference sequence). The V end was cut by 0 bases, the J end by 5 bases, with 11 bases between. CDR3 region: CASSLAGSRETQYF. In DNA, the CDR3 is TGTGCCAGCAGCTTGGCCGGGAGTCGGGAGACCCAGTACTTC.